This T cell receptor (beta chain) was recovered during a study of blood T cell repertoires in COVID-19. Whole-study context: Acute and convalescent COVID-19 specimens originated in the United States, Italy and Spain. PBMCs, B-cell-depleted T cells, or T cells were the source of the cDNA or gDNA that made up the material.

This clone was detected only a few times. As processed by the authors: It was from reference gene primer amplification that nucleated cell counts were estimated. Clones were read by immunoSEQ multiplex PCR, and TCRdb kept only the in-frame ones, dropping some. That table gives V, J and clone size, and the DNA gave D and trimming. The data show approximately 170,000 clones, with 80% to 90% seen just once and approximately 2% held by the top ten. Sequencing input: peripheral blood. The TCR originated in a man aged 18 to 29 who had recovered from COVID-19.

This CDR3 reads CASSQPDMPRYGYTF. The CDR3 bases are TGTGCCAGCAGCCAGCCGGACATGCCGCGATATGGCTACACCTTC. The chain links TRBV6-2 or TRBV6-3 to TRBJ1-2, with TRBD1 as a possible D gene (5 bases). Looked up from germline, CDR1 is MNHEY and CDR2 is SVGEGT. CDR3 length: 15 residues. V gave up 6 bases and J gave up 5 bases, with 19 bases separating them.